One sample yielded the 6 T cell receptor beta chains listed below, sequenced in a study of T cell clonality in common variable immunodeficiency. Some clones are missing from TCRdb's copy, which holds only in-frame ones; the method was immunoSEQ multiplex PCR. The sample has around 40,000 clones, none seen only once. Sequencing was done on a sample of peripheral blood mononuclear cells. These receptors originate from a person aged 18 to 70 in good health.

This clone has a count of ten or more. The missing CDR3 end, 3 residues past where the read stops, is filled in from the germline J gene. The chain has TRBV20-1 and TRBJ1-2; TRBD1 might be the D (6 bases). Germline V gene sequence: CDR1 DFQATT, CDR2 SNEGSKA (reference sequence). The CDR3 spans 14 residues. This chain's CDR3 is CSARDSSQGRSYTF. The part of the CDR3 DNA that was read is TGCAGTGCTAGAGATAGTAGCCAGGGGCGAAGC.

Notes on this clone: The read is 3 residues too short to cover the CDR3 end, so that end is filled in from the germline J gene. This chain uses TRBV2 with TRBJ2-7, with a possible D match to TRBD2 (5 bases). CDR1 SNHLY and CDR2 FYNNEI come from the germline V gene. V was trimmed by 5 bases and J by 3 bases, leaving 14 bases between them. This CDR3 contains 14 residues. Incomplete CDR3 DNA: TGTGCCAGCAGTTTAGAGGGCGGGCTCTACGAG. As protein: CASSLEGGLYE. The entire CDR3 sequence reads CASSLEGGLYEQYF.

This clone showed up many times. The CDR3 is cut off 3 residues early in the read; its end comes from the germline J gene. The chain joins TRBV19 to TRBJ2-3, with 7 bases identical to TRBD2. This CDR3 is built from 17 residues. The trim removed 6 bases at V and 0 bases at J, leaving 12 bases unmatched. Germline V gene data show CDR1 as LNHDA and CDR2 as SQIVND (reference sequence). The CDR3 bases that were read are TGTGCCAGTAGCCGAATCCGTCCTAGCGGTAGCACAGATACG. Its translation is CASSRIRPSGSTDT. The entire CDR3 protein reads CASSRIRPSGSTDTQYF.

This clone was counted at least ten times. The CDR3 end falls 3 residues outside the read, so it is completed with the germline J gene. V is TRBV5-6 and J is TRBJ1-4, with a weak D call TRBD1 (5 bases). Germline loops: CDR1 SGHDT, CDR2 YYEEEE. V gave up 4 bases and J gave up 7 bases, with 11 bases separating them. The CDR3 has 13 residues. The chain's CDR3 is CASSTQDIEKLFF. The sequenced CDR3 bases are TGTGCCAGCAGCACCCAGGACATTGAAAAA.

This clone showed up many times. The read comes to an end 3 residues before the CDR3 does, leaving the germline J gene to fill in the end. The V and J genes are TRBV20-1 and TRBJ1-2; D is perhaps TRBD1 (6 bases). V shed 0 bases and J shed 6 bases, with 11 bases lying between them. Germline loops: CDR1 DFQATT, CDR2 SNEGSKA (reference sequence). This CDR3 is 13 amino acids long. CDR3 protein: CSARDGQGHGYTF. The CDR3 bases that were read are TGCAGTGCTAGAGATGGCCAGGGGCATGGC.

A few counts support this clone. The sequenced fragment ends 3 residues before the CDR3 boundary, so the rest is inferred from the germline J gene. The J gene is TRBJ2-3, the V gene TRBV7-9; maybe TRBD2 (5 bases). Germline-derived CDR1 and CDR2 are SEHNR and FQNEAQ (reference sequence). The CDR3 covers 15 residues. The ends were cut back, 2 bases at V and 2 bases at J, with 11 bases in the middle. The DNA read from the CDR3 is TGTGCCAGCAGCTTAATTGGGCGGGCCACAGATACG. It yields the protein CASSLIGRATDT. The full CDR3 is CASSLIGRATDTQYF.